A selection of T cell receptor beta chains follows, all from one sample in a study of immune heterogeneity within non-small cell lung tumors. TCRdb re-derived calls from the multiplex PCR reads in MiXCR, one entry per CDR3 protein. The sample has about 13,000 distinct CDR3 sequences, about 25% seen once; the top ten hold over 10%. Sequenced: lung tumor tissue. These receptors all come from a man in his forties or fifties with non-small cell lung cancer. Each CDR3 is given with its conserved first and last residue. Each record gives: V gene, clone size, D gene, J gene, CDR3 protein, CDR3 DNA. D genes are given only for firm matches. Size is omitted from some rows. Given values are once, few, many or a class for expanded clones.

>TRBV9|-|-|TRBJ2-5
CASSVGGRGGQETQYF
TGTGCCAGCAGCGTAGGAGGGCGGGGAGGTCAAGAGACCCAGTACTTC
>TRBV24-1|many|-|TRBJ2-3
CATSAADGLDTQYF
TGTGCCACCAGTGCAGCGGACGGTTTAGATACGCAGTATTTT
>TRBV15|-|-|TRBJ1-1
CATSISGDTEAFF
TGTGCCACCAGCATAAGTGGAGATACTGAAGCTTTCTTT
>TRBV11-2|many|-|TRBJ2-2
CASSLMDTNTGELFF
TGTGCCAGCAGCTTGATGGACACTAACACCGGGGAGCTGTTTTTT
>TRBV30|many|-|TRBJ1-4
CAWSGTGYNEKLFF
TGTGCCTGGAGTGGAACAGGGTATAATGAAAAACTGTTTTTT
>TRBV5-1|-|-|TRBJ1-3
CDSSLSLTDSGNTIYF
TGCGACAGCAGCTTGTCGTTGACAGACTCTGGAAACACCATATATTTT
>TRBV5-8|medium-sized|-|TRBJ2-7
CASSLTRTYEQYF
TGTGCCAGCAGCTTGACACGAACCTACGAGCAGTACTTC
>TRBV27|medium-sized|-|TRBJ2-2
CASSLPRGTGELFF
TGTGCCAGCAGTCTCCCGCGGGGCACCGGGGAGCTGTTTTTT
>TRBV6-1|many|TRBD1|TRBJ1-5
CASSRGQGTGGSNQPQHF
TGTGCCAGCAGCCGCGGACAGGGGACGGGAGGAAGCAATCAGCCCCAGCATTTT
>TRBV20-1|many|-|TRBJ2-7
CSAPTSRSKEQYF
TGCAGTGCCCCTACTAGCAGGTCAAAGGAGCAGTACTTC
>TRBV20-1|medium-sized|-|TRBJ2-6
CSARNRDGSSGANVLTF
TGCAGTGCTAGAAACCGGGACGGGAGCTCTGGGGCCAACGTCCTGACTTTC
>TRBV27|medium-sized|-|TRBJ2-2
CASSPYGGSANTGELFF
TGTGCCAGCAGTCCCTATGGGGGCAGCGCGAACACCGGGGAGCTGTTTTTT
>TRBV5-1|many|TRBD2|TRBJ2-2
CASSFNAGGPRGGELFF
TGCGCCAGCAGCTTTAACGCGGGAGGGCCTCGAGGCGGGGAGCTGTTTTTT
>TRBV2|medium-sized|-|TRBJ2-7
CASRLDSYEQYF
TGTGCCAGCAGACTAGACTCCTACGAGCAGTACTTC
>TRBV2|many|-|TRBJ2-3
CASTRTGLGDTQYF
TGTGCCAGCACTCGTACAGGGCTAGGAGATACGCAGTATTTT
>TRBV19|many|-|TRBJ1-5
CASSRRDNQPQHF
TGTGCCAGTAGTCGACGGGACAATCAGCCCCAGCATTTT
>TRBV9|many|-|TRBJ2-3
CASSVSGNTDTQYF
TGTGCCAGCAGCGTATCCGGGAACACAGATACGCAGTATTTT
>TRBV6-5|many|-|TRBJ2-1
CASSYQATEYNEQFF
TGTGCCAGCAGTTACCAAGCCACAGAATACAATGAGCAGTTCTTC
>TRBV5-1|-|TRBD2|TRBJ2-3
CASSGGLAGDTDTQYF
TGCGCCAGCAGCGGGGGACTAGCGGGAGACACAGATACGCAGTATTTT
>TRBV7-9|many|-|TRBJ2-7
CASSLSGPNEQYF
TGTGCCAGCAGCTTGTCGGGTCCCAACGAGCAGTACTTC
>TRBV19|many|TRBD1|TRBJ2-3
CASSARQGAFGTDTQYF
TGTGCCAGTAGTGCTAGACAGGGGGCGTTCGGCACAGATACGCAGTATTTT
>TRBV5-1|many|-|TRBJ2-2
CASSRNRGAGELFF
TGCGCCAGCAGCAGGAACAGAGGGGCCGGGGAGCTGTTTTTT
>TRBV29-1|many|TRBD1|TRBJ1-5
CSVGTGYSNQPQHF
TGCAGCGTAGGGACAGGATACAGCAATCAGCCCCAGCATTTT
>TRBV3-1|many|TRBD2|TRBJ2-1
CATTSGRNEQFF
TGTGCCACGACTAGCGGGCGCAATGAGCAGTTCTTC
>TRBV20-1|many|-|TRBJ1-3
CSAREGRNTIYF
TGCAGTGCTAGGGAGGGCAGAAACACCATATATTTT
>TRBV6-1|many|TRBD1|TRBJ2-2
CASRDGQVHTGELFF
TGTGCCAGCAGAGATGGACAGGTACACACCGGGGAGCTGTTTTTT
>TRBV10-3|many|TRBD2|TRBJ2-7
CAIKGSGGASYEQYF
TGTGCCATCAAAGGTAGCGGGGGGGCTTCGTACGAGCAGTACTTC
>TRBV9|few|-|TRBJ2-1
CASSVGGNGVANEQFF
TGTGCCAGCAGCGTAGGTGGGAACGGGGTAGCCAATGAGCAGTTCTTC
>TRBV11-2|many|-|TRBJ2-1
CASSLAGTPSYNEQFF
TGTGCCAGCAGCTTAGCCGGGACTCCCTCCTACAATGAGCAGTTCTTC
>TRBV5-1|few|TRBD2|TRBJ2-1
CASSLLASGNEQFF
TGCGCCAGCAGCTTATTAGCTAGCGGGAATGAGCAGTTCTTC
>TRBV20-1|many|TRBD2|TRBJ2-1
CSASGGTSNSNEQFF
TGCAGTGCTAGCGGGGGGACTAGTAATTCCAATGAGCAGTTCTTC
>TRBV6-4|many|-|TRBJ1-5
CASSGEEGQPQHF
TGTGCCAGCAGTGGCGAGGAGGGCCAGCCCCAGCATTTT
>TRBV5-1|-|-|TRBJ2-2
CASSLVLSRQGLSGELFF
TGCGCCAGCAGCTTGGTCTTGTCGCGGCAGGGCCTGTCCGGGGAGCTGTTTTTT
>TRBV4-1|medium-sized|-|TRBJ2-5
CASSFLGDGKQETQYF
TGCGCCAGCAGCTTTCTTGGGGACGGGAAACAAGAGACCCAGTACTTC
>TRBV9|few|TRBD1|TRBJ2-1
CASSVDSQGAWDEQFF
TGTGCCAGCAGCGTAGACTCACAGGGGGCCTGGGATGAGCAGTTCTTC
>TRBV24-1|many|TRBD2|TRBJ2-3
CATSDSTSGGALDTQYF
TGTGCCACCAGTGACTCTACTAGCGGGGGGGCCTTAGATACGCAGTATTTT
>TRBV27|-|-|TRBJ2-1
CASIPPVGLHEQFF
TGTGCCAGCATTCCTCCGGTGGGCTTGCATGAGCAGTTCTTC
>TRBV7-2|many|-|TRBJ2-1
CASSFTSRAEQFF
TGTGCCAGCAGCTTCACTAGCCGTGCAGAGCAGTTCTTC
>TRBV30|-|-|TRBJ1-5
CSWIVQGSQPQHF
TGTTCCTGGATTGTACAGGGAAGTCAGCCCCAGCATTTT
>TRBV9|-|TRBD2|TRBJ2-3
CSSSVSTLAGVTDTQYF
TGTTCCAGCAGCGTTTCGACTCTAGCGGGAGTAACAGATACGCAGTATTTT
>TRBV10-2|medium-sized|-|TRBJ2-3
CATRPRRGAGPGSSDTQYF
TGCGCCACCAGACCAAGGCGGGGAGCCGGGCCAGGGTCTTCAGATACGCAGTATTTT
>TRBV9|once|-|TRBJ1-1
CARSVGRSTEAFF
TGTGCCAGGAGCGTGGGGCGGAGCACTGAAGCTTTCTTT
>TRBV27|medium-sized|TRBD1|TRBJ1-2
CASSRNLGQVPTYGYTF
TGTGCCAGCAGTAGAAACCTCGGACAGGTCCCTACCTATGGCTACACCTTC
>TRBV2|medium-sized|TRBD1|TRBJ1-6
CASILGQGGNSPLHF
TGTGCCAGCATCCTCGGACAGGGGGGTAATTCACCCCTCCACTTT
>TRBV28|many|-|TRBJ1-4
CASSFAGVEEKLFF
TGTGCCAGCAGTTTTGCGGGGGTCGAGGAAAAACTGTTTTTT
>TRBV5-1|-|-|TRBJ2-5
CASSSGGGKETQYF
TGCGCCAGCAGCTCCGGGGGAGGTAAGGAGACCCAGTACTTC
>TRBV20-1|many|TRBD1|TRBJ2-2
CSASRGLGGELFF
TGCAGTGCTAGTAGGGGGCTAGGCGGGGAGCTGTTTTTT
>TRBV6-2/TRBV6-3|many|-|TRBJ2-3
CASSYSGAPGTDTQYF
TGTGCCAGCAGTTACTCTGGAGCACCCGGCACAGATACGCAGTATTTT
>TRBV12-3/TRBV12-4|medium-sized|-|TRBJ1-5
CASTRTVNQPQHF
TGTGCCAGCACCCGGACAGTCAATCAGCCCCAGCATTTT
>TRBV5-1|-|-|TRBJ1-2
CASSSGKRSGYTF
TGCGCCAGCAGCTCCGGGAAAAGAAGTGGCTACACCTTC
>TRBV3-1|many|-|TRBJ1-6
CASSQAQGAYSPLHF
TGTGCCAGCAGCCAAGCACAGGGAGCTTATTCACCCCTCCACTTT
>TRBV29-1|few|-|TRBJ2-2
CSVEGGSNTGELFF
TGCAGCGTTGAAGGGGGATCGAACACCGGGGAGCTGTTTTTT
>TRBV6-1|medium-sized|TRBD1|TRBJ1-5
CASSQGALGNQPQHF
TGTGCCAGCAGTCAGGGGGCTTTAGGCAATCAGCCCCAGCATTTT
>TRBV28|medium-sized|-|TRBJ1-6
CASSLSPNNSPLHF
TGTGCCAGCAGTTTATCTCCAAATAATTCACCCCTCCACTTT
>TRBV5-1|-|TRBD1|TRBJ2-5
CASSLVQGEETQYF
TGCGCCAGCAGCTTAGTACAGGGGGAAGAGACCCAGTACTTC
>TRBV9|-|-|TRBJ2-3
CASSGRWGGGTDTQYF
TGTGCCAGCAGCGGGAGGTGGGGTGGGGGCACAGATACGCAGTATTTT
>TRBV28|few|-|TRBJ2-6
CASTPFVSGANVLTF
TGTGCCAGCACCCCGTTCGTCTCTGGGGCCAACGTCCTGACTTTC
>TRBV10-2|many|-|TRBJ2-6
CASSRQGTGANVLTF
TGCGCCAGCAGTCGCCAGGGGACTGGGGCCAACGTCCTGACTTTC
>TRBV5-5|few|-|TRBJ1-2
CASSLKMLVGGENYGYTF
TGTGCCAGCAGCTTAAAAATGTTGGTGGGGGGAGAAAACTATGGCTACACCTTC
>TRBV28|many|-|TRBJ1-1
CASRQNGPEAFF
TGTGCCAGCCGGCAGAATGGCCCTGAAGCTTTCTTT